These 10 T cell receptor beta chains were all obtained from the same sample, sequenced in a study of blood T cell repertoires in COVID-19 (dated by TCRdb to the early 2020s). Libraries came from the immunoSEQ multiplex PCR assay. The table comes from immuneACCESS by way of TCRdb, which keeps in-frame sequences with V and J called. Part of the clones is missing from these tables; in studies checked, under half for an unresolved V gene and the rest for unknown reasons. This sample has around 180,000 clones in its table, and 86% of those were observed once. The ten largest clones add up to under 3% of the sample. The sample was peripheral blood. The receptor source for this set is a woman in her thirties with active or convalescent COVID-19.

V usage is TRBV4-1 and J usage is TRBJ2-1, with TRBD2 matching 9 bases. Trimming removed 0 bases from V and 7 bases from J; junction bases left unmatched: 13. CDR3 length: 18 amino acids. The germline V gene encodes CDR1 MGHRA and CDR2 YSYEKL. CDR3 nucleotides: TGCGCCAGCAGCCAAGATCGGGACCTAGCGGGAAGGTCGAATGAGCAGTTCTTC. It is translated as CASSQDRDLAGRSNEQFF.

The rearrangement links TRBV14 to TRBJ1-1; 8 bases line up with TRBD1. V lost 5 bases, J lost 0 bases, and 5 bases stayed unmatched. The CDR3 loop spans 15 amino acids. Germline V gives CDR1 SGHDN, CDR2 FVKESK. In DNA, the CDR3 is TGTGCCAGCAGCTGGGGGACAGGATTGAACACTGAAGCTTTCTTT. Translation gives CASSWGTGLNTEAFF.

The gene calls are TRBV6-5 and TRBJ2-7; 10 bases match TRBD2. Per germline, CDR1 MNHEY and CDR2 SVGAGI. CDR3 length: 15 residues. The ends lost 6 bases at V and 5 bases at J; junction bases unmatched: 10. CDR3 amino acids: CASRPGTSVPDEQYF. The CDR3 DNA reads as TGTGCCAGCAGGCCCGGGACTAGCGTACCCGACGAGCAGTACTTC.

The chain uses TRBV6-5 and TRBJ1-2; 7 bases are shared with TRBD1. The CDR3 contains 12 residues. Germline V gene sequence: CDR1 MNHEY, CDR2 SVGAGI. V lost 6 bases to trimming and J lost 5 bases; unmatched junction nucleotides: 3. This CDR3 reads CASSEGAYGYTF. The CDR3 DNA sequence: TGTGCCAGCAGCGAGGGGGCATATGGCTACACCTTC.

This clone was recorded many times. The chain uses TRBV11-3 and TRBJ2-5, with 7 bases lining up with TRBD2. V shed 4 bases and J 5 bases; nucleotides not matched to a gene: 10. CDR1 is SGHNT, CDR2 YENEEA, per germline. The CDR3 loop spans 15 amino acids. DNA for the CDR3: TGTGCCAGCAGCTGGACTAGTCCCCCTGATGAGACCCAGTACTTC. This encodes CASSWTSPPDETQYF.

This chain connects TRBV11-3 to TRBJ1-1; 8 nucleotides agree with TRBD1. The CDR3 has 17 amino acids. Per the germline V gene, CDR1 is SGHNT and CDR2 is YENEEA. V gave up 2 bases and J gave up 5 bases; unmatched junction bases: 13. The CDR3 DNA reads TGTGCCAGCAGCTTAATTTCAGGGGGCGCGGGGAAGACTGAAGCTTTCTTT. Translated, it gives CASSLISGGAGKTEAFF.

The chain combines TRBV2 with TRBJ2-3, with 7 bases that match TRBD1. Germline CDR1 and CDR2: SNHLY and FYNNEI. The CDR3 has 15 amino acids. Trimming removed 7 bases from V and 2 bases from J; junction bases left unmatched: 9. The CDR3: CASIQDRPATDTQYF. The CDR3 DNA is TGTGCCAGCATCCAGGACAGGCCTGCCACAGATACGCAGTATTTT.

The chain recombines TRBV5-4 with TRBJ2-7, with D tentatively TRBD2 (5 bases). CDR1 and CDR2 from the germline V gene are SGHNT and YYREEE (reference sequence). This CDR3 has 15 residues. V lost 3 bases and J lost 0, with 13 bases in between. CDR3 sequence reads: CASSSKTGSSYEQYF. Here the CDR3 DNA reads TGTGCCAGCAGCTCGAAGACGGGGAGCTCCTACGAGCAGTACTTC.

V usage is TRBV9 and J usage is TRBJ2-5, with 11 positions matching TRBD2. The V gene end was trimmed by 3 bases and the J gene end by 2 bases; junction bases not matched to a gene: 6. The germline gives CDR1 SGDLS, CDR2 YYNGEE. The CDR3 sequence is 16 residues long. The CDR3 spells CASSATSGGGQETQYF. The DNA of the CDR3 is TGTGCCAGCAGCGCTACTAGCGGGGGAGGACAAGAGACCCAGTACTTC.

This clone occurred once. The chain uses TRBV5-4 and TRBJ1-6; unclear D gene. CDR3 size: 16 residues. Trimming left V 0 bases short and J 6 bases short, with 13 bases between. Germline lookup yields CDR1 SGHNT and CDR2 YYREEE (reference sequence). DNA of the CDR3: TGTGCCAGCAGCTTGGGCGGGATAGCGGGTAATTCACCCCTCCACTTT. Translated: CASSLGGIAGNSPLHF.